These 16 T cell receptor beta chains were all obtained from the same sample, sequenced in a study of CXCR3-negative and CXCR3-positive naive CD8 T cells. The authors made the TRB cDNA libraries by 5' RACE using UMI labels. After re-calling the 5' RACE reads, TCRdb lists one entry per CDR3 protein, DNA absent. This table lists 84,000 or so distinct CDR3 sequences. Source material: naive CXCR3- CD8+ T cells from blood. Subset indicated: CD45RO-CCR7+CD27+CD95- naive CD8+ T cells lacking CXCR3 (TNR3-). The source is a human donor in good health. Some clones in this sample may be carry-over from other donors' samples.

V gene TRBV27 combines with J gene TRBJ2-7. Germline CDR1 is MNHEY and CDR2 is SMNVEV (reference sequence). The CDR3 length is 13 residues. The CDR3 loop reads CASSLSTGYEQYF.

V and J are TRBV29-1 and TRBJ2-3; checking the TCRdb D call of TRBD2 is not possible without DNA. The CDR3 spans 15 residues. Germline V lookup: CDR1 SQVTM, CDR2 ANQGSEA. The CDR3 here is CSGTSGWEEGDTQYF.

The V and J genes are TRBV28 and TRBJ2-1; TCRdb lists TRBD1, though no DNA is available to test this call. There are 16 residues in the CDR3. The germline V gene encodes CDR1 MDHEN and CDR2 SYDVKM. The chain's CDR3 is CASSLRVGPGRNEQFF.

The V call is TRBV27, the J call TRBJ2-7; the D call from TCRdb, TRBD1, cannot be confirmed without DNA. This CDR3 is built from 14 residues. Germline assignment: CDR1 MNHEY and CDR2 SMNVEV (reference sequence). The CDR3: CASSLTGDAYEQYF.

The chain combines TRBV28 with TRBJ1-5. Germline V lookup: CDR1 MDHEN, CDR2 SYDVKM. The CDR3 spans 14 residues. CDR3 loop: CASSFRSSNQPQHF.

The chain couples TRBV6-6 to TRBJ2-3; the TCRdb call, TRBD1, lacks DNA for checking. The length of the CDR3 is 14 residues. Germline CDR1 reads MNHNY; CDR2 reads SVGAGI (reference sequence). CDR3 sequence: CASSPGPRQDTQYF.

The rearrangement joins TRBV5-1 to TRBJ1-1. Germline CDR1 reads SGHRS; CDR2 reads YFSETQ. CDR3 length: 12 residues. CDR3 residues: CASSLYDTEAFF.

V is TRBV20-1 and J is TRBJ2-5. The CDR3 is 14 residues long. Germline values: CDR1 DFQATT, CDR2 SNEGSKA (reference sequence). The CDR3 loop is CSARGGSSQETQYF.

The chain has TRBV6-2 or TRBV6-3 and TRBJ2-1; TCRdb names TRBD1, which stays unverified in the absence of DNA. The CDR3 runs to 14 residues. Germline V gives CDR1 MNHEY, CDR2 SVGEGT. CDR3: CASSRGESYNEQFF.

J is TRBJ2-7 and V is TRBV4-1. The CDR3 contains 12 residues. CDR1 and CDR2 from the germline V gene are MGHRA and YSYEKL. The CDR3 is CASSFSQTEQYF.

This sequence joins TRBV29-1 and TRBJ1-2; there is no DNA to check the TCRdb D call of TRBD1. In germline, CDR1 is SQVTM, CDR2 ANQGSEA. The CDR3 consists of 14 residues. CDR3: CSVEERDREHGYTF.

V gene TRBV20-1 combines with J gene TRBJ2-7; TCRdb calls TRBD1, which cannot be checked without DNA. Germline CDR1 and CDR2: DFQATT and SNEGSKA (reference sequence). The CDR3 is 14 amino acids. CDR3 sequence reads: CSATVRTKPYEQYF.

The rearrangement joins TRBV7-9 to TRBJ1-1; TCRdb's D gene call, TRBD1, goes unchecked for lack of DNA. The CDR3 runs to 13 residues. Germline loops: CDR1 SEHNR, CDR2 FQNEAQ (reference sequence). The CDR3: CASSFPGRTEAFF. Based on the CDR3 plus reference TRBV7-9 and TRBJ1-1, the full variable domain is DTGVSQNPRHKITKRGQNVTFRCDPISEHNRLYWYRQTLGQGPEFLTYFQNEAQLEKSRLLSDRFSAERPKGSFSTLEIQRTEQGDSAMYLCASSFPGRTEAFFGQGTRLTVV.

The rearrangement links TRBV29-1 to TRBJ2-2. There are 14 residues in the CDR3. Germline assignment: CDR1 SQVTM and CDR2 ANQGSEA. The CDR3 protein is CSVEFFKNTGELFF.

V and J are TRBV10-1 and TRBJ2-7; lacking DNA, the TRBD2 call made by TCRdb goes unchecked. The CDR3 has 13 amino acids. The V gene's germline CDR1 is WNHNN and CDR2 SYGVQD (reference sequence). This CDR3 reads CASSASGEYEQYF.

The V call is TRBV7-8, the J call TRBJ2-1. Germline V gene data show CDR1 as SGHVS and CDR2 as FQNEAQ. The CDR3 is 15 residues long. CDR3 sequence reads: CASSLVGVTYNEQFF.